This TCR beta chain was identified during a study of shared clonotypes between healthy human individuals. Whole-study findings and limits: For naive CD4 cells, around 5.1% of clonotypes were shared across a few donors. Rarefaction showed that sequencing of sorted subsets was incomplete (despite large depth).

Details on this clone: Its matching antigen is unknown.

Per germline, CDR1 MGHRA and CDR2 YSYEKL. The ends lost 2 bases at V and 11 bases at J; junction bases unmatched: 9. The CDR3 length is 15 residues. Researchers divided each subset's genomic DNA evenly across several immunoSEQ plates. Method: immunoSEQ multiplex PCR; TCRdb's copy keeps in-frame clones and lacks some. Counted here are about 1.5 million clones, nearly 99% occurring once; the ten biggest clones make up roughly 0.4%. The receptor comes from a young man in good health. The V gene is TRBV4-1, the J gene TRBJ1-4, with TRBD1 matching 9 bases. The sample taken for sequencing was naive CD4+ T cells sorted from blood. Sample subset: CD45RA+ positively selected. CDR3 sequence: CASSQTGGAGRKLFF. CDR3 in DNA: TGCGCCAGCAGCCAAACAGGGGGCGCCGGTAGGAAACTGTTTTTT.